One sample yielded the 31 T cell receptor beta chains listed below, sequenced in a study of cytomegalovirus exposure and HLA in healthy donors. PCR was performed using 60 Vbeta and 13 Jbeta primers. Clones were sequenced by immunoSEQ multiplex PCR, and TCRdb holds only the in-frame ones, with some missing. Of approximately 160,000 clones in the sample, 81% were seen once. The specimen sequenced was PBMCs. The receptors originated from a man in his fifties or sixties in good health and CMV-seropositive.

In its sample, this clone was seen once. V and J are TRBV28 and TRBJ2-3, with 10 positions matching TRBD2. CDR3 length: 15 amino acids. The germline V gene encodes CDR1 MDHEN and CDR2 SYDVKM. V lost 10 bases, J lost 0 bases, and 7 bases stayed unmatched. The CDR3 sequence is CATHKGLASTDTQYF. The CDR3 nucleotides read TGTGCCACACATAAGGGACTAGCGAGCACAGATACGCAGTATTTT. Looking up the rest from reference TRBV28 and TRBJ2-3 gives the full variable domain: DVKVTQSSRYLVKRTGEKVFLECVQDMDHENMFWYRQDPGLGLRLIYFSYDVKMKEKGDIPEGYSVSREKKERFSLILESASTNQTSMYLCATHKGLASTDTQYFGPGTRLTVL.

The CDR3 region is CSVDRQGAQDGYTF. The CDR3 DNA sequence: TGCAGCGTTGATAGGCAGGGGGCGCAAGATGGCTACACCTTC. J is TRBJ1-2 and V is TRBV29-1; 8 bases fit TRBD1. With V trimmed by 3 bases and J by 6 bases, 9 bases remained unmatched. In germline, CDR1 is SQVTM, CDR2 ANQGSEA. The CDR3 runs to 14 residues. The whole variable domain, remainder taken from reference TRBV29-1 and TRBJ1-2, is SAVISQKPSRDICQRGTSLTIQCQVDSQVTMMFWYRQQPGQSLTLIATANQGSEATYESGFVIDKFPISRPNLTFSTLTVSNMSPEDSSIYLCSVDRQGAQDGYTFGSGTRLTVV.

The rearrangement uses TRBV6-6 and TRBJ1-6, with D perhaps matching TRBD1 (5 bases). The CDR3 is 12 amino acids. Germline values: CDR1 MNHNY, CDR2 SVGAGI (reference sequence). Deletions cut 6 bases from V and 8 bases from J, with 8 bases between. CDR3 bases: TGTGCCAGCAGAACAGGAGATTCACCCCTCCACTTT. Protein product: CASRTGDSPLHF.

This clone appeared once. V and J are TRBV6-6 and TRBJ2-7, with TRBD2 as a possible D gene (6 bases). The ends were cut back, 5 bases at V and 6 bases at J, with 17 bases in the middle. CDR1 MNHNY and CDR2 SVGAGI come from the germline V gene (reference sequence). The CDR3 has 14 residues. CDR3: CASSGGLPPREQYF. The CDR3, as DNA: TGTGCCAGCAGTGGGGGACTTCCTCCTCGCGAGCAGTACTTC.

The rearrangement links TRBV5-1 to TRBJ2-1, with 9 bases aligning to TRBD1. The CDR3 length is 15 residues. Trimming took 0 bases from V and 7 from J; bases not matched to a gene: 5. The germline gives CDR1 SGHRS, CDR2 YFSETQ. The CDR3 DNA reads TGCGCCAGCAGCTTGGAGACAGGGGGATATAATGAGCAGTTCTTC. It codes for CASSLETGGYNEQFF.

The chain uses TRBV19 and TRBJ1-5; D is unresolved. CDR3 size: 13 residues. Between the trimmed V and J ends, which lost 4 bases and 3 bases, there was a span of 7 bases. The V gene's germline CDR1 is LNHDA and CDR2 SQIVND (reference sequence). CDR3 bases: TGTGCCAGTAGTAGGCAGGTCAATCAGCCCCAGCATTTT. It codes for CASSRQVNQPQHF.

The chain couples TRBV7-9 to TRBJ2-3; D gene unclear. V was shortened by 3 bases and J by 7 bases, with 5 bases between the two germline ends. Germline-derived CDR1 and CDR2 are SEHNR and FQNEAQ (reference sequence). The CDR3 contains 11 residues. The CDR3 sequence is CASSLENTQYF. The DNA of the CDR3 is TGTGCCAGCAGCTTGGAGAATACGCAGTATTTT.

The chain combines TRBV5-1 with TRBJ1-1, with TRBD1 identical over 8 bases. The V gene end was trimmed by 4 bases and the J gene end by 3 bases; junction bases not matched to a gene: 5. CDR1 is SGHRS, CDR2 YFSETQ, per germline. The CDR3 has 14 amino acids. CDR3 protein: CASSPTGVDTEAFF. In DNA, the CDR3 is TGCGCCAGCAGCCCGACAGGGGTAGACACTGAAGCTTTCTTT.

V usage is TRBV6-5 and J usage is TRBJ2-2; 11 bases align to TRBD2. The CDR3 spans 14 residues. Unmatched junction bases numbered 6, after V lost 10 bases and J lost 5 bases. The V gene's germline CDR1 is MNHEY and CDR2 SVGAGI. The CDR3 DNA follows: TGTGCCATTTCGACTAGCGGGAAAACCGGGGAGCTGTTTTTT. Its protein is CAISTSGKTGELFF.

This clone came up once. The chain carries TRBV11-3 and TRBJ2-3; 7 positions match TRBD2. V gave up 0 bases and J gave up 3 bases; unmatched junction bases: 3. CDR3 length equals 15 residues. CDR1 and CDR2 from the germline V gene are SGHNT and YENEEA. CDR3 bases: TGTGCCAGCAGCTTAGATCGGGGGGTTACAGATACGCAGTATTTT. Amino acids: CASSLDRGVTDTQYF.

The chain has TRBV28 and TRBJ2-6, with D perhaps TRBD1 (6 bases). This CDR3 contains 14 residues. Trimming removed 6 bases at V and 3 bases at J, with 9 bases between. Germline V gives CDR1 MDHEN, CDR2 SYDVKM. CDR3 bases: TGTGCCAGCAGGACAGGAAGTGGGGCCAACGTCCTGACTTTC. It codes for CASRTGSGANVLTF.

V usage is TRBV30 and J usage is TRBJ2-5; D gene ambiguous. TRBJ2-7 explains the end of the DNA better; the J call may be wrong. This CDR3 is built from 12 residues. Per germline, CDR1 GTSNPN and CDR2 SVGIG (reference sequence). CDR3 DNA sequence: TGTGCCTGGAGTTTTGACCGCGGCGAGCAGTACTTC. It codes for CAWSFDRGEQYF.

V usage is TRBV6-5 and J usage is TRBJ1-2; TRBD1 aligns across 7 bases. J gave up 1 base and V 0 bases, and 5 bases lay outside the gene matches. Germline V lookup: CDR1 MNHEY, CDR2 SVGAGI. This CDR3 has 16 residues. CDR3 region: CASSYSTGQLNYGYTF. The CDR3 DNA follows: TGTGCCAGCAGTTACTCGACGGGACAGCTTAACTATGGCTACACCTTC.

The chain carries TRBV30 and TRBJ2-7; D is possibly TRBD1 (6 bases). Deletions cut 3 bases from V and 7 bases from J, with 19 bases between. Germline CDR1 is GTSNPN and CDR2 is SVGIG (reference sequence). This CDR3 spans 14 amino acids. The CDR3 here is CAWSHTGTLREQYF. The CDR3 DNA reads TGTGCCTGGAGCCACACAGGGACCCTTCGGGAGCAGTACTTC.

The chain combines TRBV5-1 with TRBJ2-7, with a weak D call TRBD1 (5 bases). In germline, CDR1 is SGHRS, CDR2 YFSETQ. The CDR3 is made up of 14 amino acids. V was cut by 1 base and J by 7 bases, with 15 bases left in between. CDR3 loop: CASSLNAGSLEQYF. CDR3 coding DNA: TGCGCCAGCAGCTTGAACGCAGGGTCCTTGGAGCAGTACTTC.

The V call is TRBV19, the J call TRBJ1-1; D is ambiguous. The CDR3 runs 11 residues. The germline V gene encodes CDR1 LNHDA and CDR2 SQIVND (reference sequence). V lost 6 bases and J lost 9, with 11 bases in between. The CDR3 here is CASSQDWKAFF. The DNA of the CDR3 is TGTGCCAGTAGCCAGGACTGGAAAGCTTTCTTT.

The CDR3 coding sequence is TGTGCCAGCAGCATATCTAGCGACCTATACAATGAGCAGTTCTTC. Amino acid sequence: CASSISSDLYNEQFF. The V gene is TRBV14, the J gene TRBJ2-1, with D perhaps TRBD2 (6 bases). V gave up 5 bases and J gave up 4 bases, with 15 bases separating them. CDR1 and CDR2 (germline): SGHDN, FVKESK. The CDR3 spans 15 residues.

V is TRBV27 and J is TRBJ2-3; 9 bases align to TRBD1. After removal of 4 bases from V and 5 bases from J, the junction contained 4 bases not matched to a gene. Germline V lookup: CDR1 MNHEY, CDR2 SMNVEV (reference sequence). The CDR3 spans 14 residues. CDR3 sequence (DNA): TGTGCCAGCAGTTGGACAGGGGTGGGAGATACGCAGTATTTT. Amino acid sequence: CASSWTGVGDTQYF.

The chain employs TRBV5-5 and TRBJ1-2; D call uncertain. CDR3 length: 12 residues. Trimming removed 2 bases at V and 8 bases at J, with 10 bases between. Germline CDR1 and CDR2: SGHKS and YYEKEE (reference sequence). CDR3 nucleotides: TGTGCCAGCAGCTTTCTGGGCGAGGGCTACACCTTC. As protein: CASSFLGEGYTF. The full variable domain, with the rest looked up from reference TRBV5-5 and TRBJ1-2, is DAGVTQSPTHLIKTRGQQVTLRCSPISGHKSVSWYQQVLGQGPQFIFQYYEKEERGRGNFPDRFSARQFPNYSSELNVNALLLGDSALYLCASSFLGEGYTFGSGTRLTVV.

The chain is built from TRBV5-4 and TRBJ2-3; D is possibly TRBD2 (5 bases). Looked up from germline, CDR1 is SGHNT and CDR2 is YYREEE (reference sequence). The CDR3 has 18 amino acids. With 1 base removed from V and 2 bases from J, the gap between germline ends came to 20 bases. The DNA of the CDR3 is TGTGCCAGCAGCTTGTTCGCAAATAGGGAGATCCCCACAGATACGCAGTATTTT. Translating it yields CASSLFANREIPTDTQYF.

The rearrangement links TRBV19 to TRBJ2-1; the D gene is possibly TRBD2 (5 bases). Between the trimmed V and J ends, which lost 10 bases and 0 bases, there was a span of 19 bases. Germline V gene lookup returns CDR1 LNHDA and CDR2 SQIVND (reference sequence). CDR3 length: 16 residues. This CDR3 reads CATQRVRGSSYNEQFF. The CDR3 coding sequence is TGTGCCACCCAGAGGGTGAGAGGGAGCTCCTACAATGAGCAGTTCTTC.

This chain connects TRBV28 to TRBJ2-5, with D tentatively TRBD2 (6 bases). The CDR3 is 12 residues long. Looked up from germline, CDR1 is MDHEN and CDR2 is SYDVKM. With 5 bases removed from V and 11 bases from J, the gap between germline ends came to 15 bases. The CDR3 here is CASSTPPREQYF. For the CDR3, the DNA is TGTGCCAGCAGTACCCCACCTCGGGAGCAGTACTTC.

The genes are TRBV9 and TRBJ1-1; unclear D gene. Trimming removed 4 bases at V and 3 bases at J, with 16 bases between. Germline V gene lookup returns CDR1 SGDLS and CDR2 YYNGEE. The CDR3 has 15 residues. This CDR3 reads CASSPPPPGDTEAFF. As DNA, the CDR3 is TGTGCCAGCAGCCCTCCGCCCCCCGGGGACACTGAAGCTTTCTTT.

V is TRBV10-3 and J is TRBJ1-1; D ambiguous. CDR1 and CDR2 (germline): ENHRY, SYGVKD. The V end lost 8 bases, the J end lost 1 base, and 5 bases lay between the germline ends. CDR3 size: 11 residues. This CDR3 reads CAIGGNTEAFF. The CDR3 bases are TGTGCCATCGGAGGGAACACTGAAGCTTTCTTT.

This chain uses TRBV30 with TRBJ2-1, with D perhaps matching TRBD2 (6 bases). The ends were cut back, 1 base at V and 14 bases at J, with 18 bases in the middle. This CDR3 spans 13 amino acids. From germline, CDR1 is GTSNPN and CDR2 SVGIG (reference sequence). The CDR3 DNA is TGTGCCTGGAGTGGAGGGCTCGCGGGGTCGGAGTTCTTC. Its translation: CAWSGGLAGSEFF.

V usage is TRBV7-6 and J usage is TRBJ1-6, with 7 bases matching TRBD1. V lost 1 base to trimming and J lost 9 bases; unmatched junction nucleotides: 6. CDR1 is SGHVS and CDR2 is FNYEAQ in the germline V gene. CDR3 size: 15 residues. The CDR3 is CASSLEPGGASPLHF. The CDR3 nucleotides are TGTGCCAGCAGCTTAGAGCCAGGGGGAGCTTCACCCCTCCACTTT.

V is TRBV5-5 and J is TRBJ2-7, with 9 bases aligning to TRBD1. The length of the CDR3 is 15 residues. With 5 bases clipped from V and 2 bases from J, the junction kept 8 bases outside the gene matches. Germline V lookup: CDR1 SGHKS, CDR2 YYEKEE (reference sequence). In DNA form, the CDR3 reads TGTGCCAGCAGAACCGGGACAGGGATGACCTACGAGCAGTACTTC. Translated, it gives CASRTGTGMTYEQYF.

This rearrangement joins TRBV18 to TRBJ2-3, with a tentative D call TRBD2 (5 bases). Germline CDR1 is KGHSH and CDR2 is LQKENI. Trimming took off 3 bases at V and 3 bases at J, with 10 bases between the two ends. The CDR3 totals 14 residues. CDR3 nucleotides: TGTGCCAGCTCACCGGGAGATGGTACAGATACGCAGTATTTT. It translates to CASSPGDGTDTQYF.

This chain links TRBV4-1 with TRBJ1-2, with 12 bases identical to TRBD1. Germline V gene data show CDR1 as MGHRA and CDR2 as YSYEKL. The CDR3 extends over 15 amino acids. V dropped 3 bases and J dropped 8; count of bases not matched to a gene: 7. CDR3: CASSHPGQGAGGYTF. The CDR3, as DNA: TGCGCCAGCAGCCACCCGGGACAGGGGGCGGGAGGCTACACCTTC.

V usage is TRBV30 and J usage is TRBJ2-3; maybe TRBD2 (5 bases). This CDR3 contains 12 residues. Trimming pared 5 bases from V and 5 bases from J, leaving 11 bases between. Germline loops: CDR1 GTSNPN, CDR2 SVGIG (reference sequence). The CDR3 here is CAWASGRDTQYF. DNA of the CDR3: TGTGCCTGGGCCAGCGGCAGAGATACGCAGTATTTT.

The rearrangement joins TRBV4-3 to TRBJ2-1, with 10 bases matching TRBD2. Losses at the gene ends were 5 bases for V and 7 bases for J; bases not matched to a gene: 8. The CDR3 runs 15 residues. Germline CDR1 is LGHNA and CDR2 is YSLEER. The CDR3 region is CASSKTSGNINEQFF. The CDR3 nucleotides are TGCGCCAGCAGCAAAACTAGCGGGAATATAAATGAGCAGTTCTTC.